This passage covers 10 T cell receptor beta chains from one sample sequenced in a study of read filtering for tumor transcriptome and immune sequencing (dated by TCRdb to about 2020). Sequencing instrument: Illumina HiSeq 4000. TCR libraries were built from roughly 440 ng RNA with the Immunoverse kit, using molecular barcoded adaptors covering alpha/delta and beta/gamma chains. TCRdb took the public reads, trimmed them with fastp at Q25, ran MiXCR for clone calling and kept in-frame beta chains. Each entry merges the rows of one CDR3 protein and shows their most common DNA and genes. This sample has about 40,000 distinct CDR3 sequences in its table, and about 10% of those were observed once. The ten largest clonotypes hold around 32% of the sample. Sequencing was done on a sample of a population of CD138-negative cells sorted from bone marrow. The cell subset or site label of this sample denotes: bone marrow mononuclear cells depleted of CD138+ plasma/myeloma cells by negative magnetic selection. The receptors derive from a donor at least 40 years old with multiple myeloma.

This clonotype was detected ten times or more. V and J are TRBV28 and TRBJ1-5; D is unclear. The CDR3 has 11 residues. Germline lookup yields CDR1 MDHEN and CDR2 SYDVKM. V lost 2 bases and J lost 5, with 1 base in between. The CDR3 is CASSLDQPQHF. The CDR3 nucleotides read TGTGCCAGCAGTTTAGATCAGCCCCAGCATTTT.

The sample holds many counts of this clonotype. The chain uses TRBV29-1 and TRBJ1-3; no clear D. V dropped 3 bases and J dropped 4 bases, with 16 bases sitting between them. CDR1 SQVTM and CDR2 ANQGSEA come from the germline V gene. The CDR3 contains 15 residues. This CDR3 reads CSVDPDGPGGNTIYF. Here the CDR3 DNA reads TGCAGCGTTGACCCGGACGGGCCTGGCGGAAACACCATATATTTT.

This clonotype has at least ten counts. The CDR3 loop is CASSPRGRGAYEQYF. For the CDR3, the DNA is TGTGCCAGCAGCCCCAGGGGACGAGGAGCCTACGAGCAGTACTTC. The gene calls are TRBV25-1 and TRBJ2-7; a possible D gene is TRBD1 (6 bases). V was pared by 6 bases and J by 2 bases, with 17 bases between. CDR3 length: 15 residues. Germline CDR1 is MGHDK and CDR2 is SYGVNS.

As for this clonotype: A much larger clone lies a single base off, so this may be a read error. CDR3 sequence (DNA): TGCAGTGCTAGGGCGGGACACACAGATACGCAGTATTTT. It is translated as CSARAGHTDTQYF. V and J are TRBV20-1 and TRBJ2-3; D is tentatively TRBD1 or TRBD2 (6 bases each). V shed 3 bases and J shed 2 bases, with 9 bases lying between them. The CDR3 is made up of 13 amino acids. Germline V gives CDR1 DFQATT, CDR2 SNEGSKA (reference sequence).

This clonotype was found many times. CDR3 sequence reads: CATSRVPGGSYNSPLHF. In DNA, the CDR3 is TGTGCCACCAGCAGAGTACCCGGGGGCTCCTATAATTCACCCCTCCACTTT. The V and J genes are TRBV15 and TRBJ1-6, with a tentative D call TRBD1 (5 bases). Germline CDR1 is LNHNV and CDR2 is YYDKDF (reference sequence). V dropped 1 base and J dropped 0 bases, with 10 bases sitting between them. The CDR3 totals 17 residues.

This clonotype has a count of ten or more. V and J are TRBV29-1 and TRBJ1-1; D not certain. Germline assignment: CDR1 SQVTM and CDR2 ANQGSEA. Trimming cost V 1 base and J 1 base, with 10 bases left between them. The CDR3 sequence is 14 residues long. The CDR3 DNA is TGCAGCGTTGAAGGTGGGTCGGGGAACACTGAAGCTTTCTTT. This gives the protein CSVEGGSGNTEAFF.

This clonotype was counted only a few times. The chain employs TRBV7-9 and TRBJ2-3; TRBD1 agrees at 7 bases. The CDR3 covers 13 residues. The V segment lost 4 bases and the J segment 14 bases; nucleotides outside the gene matches: 12. CDR1 is SEHNR, CDR2 FQNEAQ, per germline (reference sequence). In DNA form, the CDR3 reads TGTGCCAGCAGCTCCCAGGACAGGAGCCCGACGTATTTT. Its translation is CASSSQDRSPTYF.

This chain joins TRBV5-1 and TRBJ1-1; 8 nucleotides line up with TRBD1. CDR1 SGHRS and CDR2 YFSETQ come from the germline V gene. The CDR3 length is 15 residues. Germline trimming cut 4 bases from V and 3 bases from J; bases unmatched to any gene: 8. CDR3 region: CASSQDRAGDTEAFF. DNA of the CDR3: TGCGCCAGCAGCCAGGACAGGGCGGGGGACACTGAAGCTTTCTTT.

This clonotype was detected ten times or more. This rearrangement joins TRBV11-2 to TRBJ1-3; D not certain. Trimming took 1 base from V and 5 from J, leaving 0 bases between them. Germline-derived CDR1 and CDR2 are SGHAT and FQNNGV. The CDR3 consists of 11 residues. CDR3 in amino acids: CASSLGNTIYF. DNA for the CDR3: TGTGCCAGCAGCTTAGGAAACACCATATATTTT.

To note about this clonotype: One base away lies a much larger clone, so this may be a sequencing read error. The chain joins TRBV5-1 to TRBJ1-4; D not resolved. Germline V gene data show CDR1 as SGHRS and CDR2 as YFSETQ. The CDR3 covers 13 residues. As DNA, the CDR3 is TGCGCCAGCAGCTTGGCCGGAGGCCAGGCGAGGTATTTT. Translation gives CASSLAGGQARYF. Full variable domain (outside the CDR3, taken from reference TRBV5-1 and TRBJ1-4): KAGVTQTPRYLIKTRGQQVTLSCSPISGHRSVSWYQQTPGQGLQFLFEYFSETQRNKGNFPGRFSGRQFSNSRSEMNVSTLELGDSALYLCASSLAGGQARYFGSGTQLSVL.